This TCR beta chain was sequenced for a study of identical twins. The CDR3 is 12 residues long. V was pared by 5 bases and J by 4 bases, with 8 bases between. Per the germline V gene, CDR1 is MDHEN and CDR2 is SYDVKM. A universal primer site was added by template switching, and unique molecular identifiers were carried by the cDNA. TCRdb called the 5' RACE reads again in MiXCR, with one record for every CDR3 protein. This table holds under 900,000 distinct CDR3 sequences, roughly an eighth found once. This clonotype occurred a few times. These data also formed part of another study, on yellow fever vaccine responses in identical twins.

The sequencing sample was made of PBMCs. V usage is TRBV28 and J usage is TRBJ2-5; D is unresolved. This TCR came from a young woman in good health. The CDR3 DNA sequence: TGTGCCAGCAGTCCTCAACTAGAGACCCAGTACTTC. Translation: CASSPQLETQYF. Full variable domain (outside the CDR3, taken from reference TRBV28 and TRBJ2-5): DVKVTQSSRYLVKRTGEKVFLECVQDMDHENMFWYRQDPGLGLRLIYFSYDVKMKEKGDIPEGYSVSREKKERFSLILESASTNQTSMYLCASSPQLETQYFGPGTRLLVL.